This T cell receptor beta chain was recovered during a study of T-cell reconstitution after alpha-beta-depleted transplantation in children. CDR3 length: 17 amino acids. Germline trimming cut 2 bases from V and 2 bases from J; bases unmatched to any gene: 9. The V gene's germline CDR1 is SGHVS and CDR2 FNYEAQ. Unique molecular identifiers featured in how the TCRbeta library was prepared. Each CDR3 protein gets one entry after TCRdb re-called the PCR reads with MiXCR. Here the sample spans 90,000 to 130,000 distinct CDR3 sequences, 10% to 13% being singletons. V gene TRBV7-6 combines with J gene TRBJ2-1, with TRBD1 matching over 7 bases. The input for sequencing was PBMCs from the stem cell graft donor, taken from the stem cell graft. The clonotype originates from a human donor who donated a stem cell graft to a child with acute lymphoblastic leukemia. The CDR3 nucleotides are TGTGCCAGCAGCTTACCCAGCGACAGGGATCCCTACAATGAGCAGTTCTTC. Protein sequence: CASSLPSDRDPYNEQFF. Complete variable domain (other parts from reference TRBV7-6 and TRBJ2-1): GAGVSQSPRYKVTKRGQDVALRCDPISGHVSLYWYRQALGQGPEFLTYFNYEAQQDKSGLPNDRFSAERPEGSISTLTIQRTEQRDSAMYRCASSLPSDRDPYNEQFFGPGTRLTVL.